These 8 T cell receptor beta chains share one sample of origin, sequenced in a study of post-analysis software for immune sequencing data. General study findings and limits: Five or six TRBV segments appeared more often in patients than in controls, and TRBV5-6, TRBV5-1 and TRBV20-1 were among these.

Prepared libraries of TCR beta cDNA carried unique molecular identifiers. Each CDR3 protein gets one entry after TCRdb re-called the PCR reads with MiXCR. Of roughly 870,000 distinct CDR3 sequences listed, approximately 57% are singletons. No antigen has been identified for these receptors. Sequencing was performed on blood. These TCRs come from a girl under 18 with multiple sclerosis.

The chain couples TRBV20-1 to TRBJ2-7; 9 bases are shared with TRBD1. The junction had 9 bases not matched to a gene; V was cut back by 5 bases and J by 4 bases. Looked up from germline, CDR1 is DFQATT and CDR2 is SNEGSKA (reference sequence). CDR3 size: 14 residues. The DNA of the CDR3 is TGCAGTGCTCCGATCGTCGGGACAGGGTACGAGCAGTACTTC. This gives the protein CSAPIVGTGYEQYF.

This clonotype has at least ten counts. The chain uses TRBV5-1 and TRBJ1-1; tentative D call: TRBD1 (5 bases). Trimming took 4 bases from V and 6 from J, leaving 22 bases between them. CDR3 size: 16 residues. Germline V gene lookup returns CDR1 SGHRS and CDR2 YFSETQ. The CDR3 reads CASSPGDRARGAEAFF. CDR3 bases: TGCGCCAGCAGCCCGGGTGACCGGGCCCGGGGCGCTGAAGCTTTCTTT.

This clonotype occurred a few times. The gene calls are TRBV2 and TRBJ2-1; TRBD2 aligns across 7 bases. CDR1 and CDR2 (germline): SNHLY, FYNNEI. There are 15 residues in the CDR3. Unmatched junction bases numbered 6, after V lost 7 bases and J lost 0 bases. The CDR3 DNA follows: TGTGCCAGCATAGGGCGGGAGAGCTCCTACAATGAGCAGTTCTTC. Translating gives CASIGRESSYNEQFF. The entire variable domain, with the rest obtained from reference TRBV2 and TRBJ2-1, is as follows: EPEVTQTPSHQVTQMGQEVILRCVPISNHLYFYWYRQILGQKVEFLVSFYNNEISEKSEIFDDQFSVERPDGSNFTLKIRSTKLEDSAMYFCASIGRESSYNEQFFGPGTRLTVL.

The CDR3 DNA sequence: TGCGCCAGCAGCCCTCAGGCTAGCGGGAGGGCCCATGAGCAGTTCTTC. Translation gives CASSPQASGRAHEQFF. The V call is TRBV5-1, the J call TRBJ2-1, with 12 bases matching TRBD2. Looked up from germline, CDR1 is SGHRS and CDR2 is YFSETQ. Unmatched junction bases numbered 10, after V lost 4 bases and J lost 8 bases. The CDR3 runs 16 residues.

The CDR3, as DNA: TGCGCCAGCAGCCCCCGGGACAGGGACAGCACTGAAGCTTTCTTT. It translates to CASSPRDRDSTEAFF. The chain has TRBV5-1 and TRBJ1-1; 9 nucleotides line up with TRBD1. V lost 4 bases, J lost 4 bases, and 8 bases stayed unmatched. The V gene's germline CDR1 is SGHRS and CDR2 YFSETQ. This CDR3 spans 15 amino acids. The full variable domain, its missing parts supplied by reference TRBV5-1 and TRBJ1-1, is KAGVTQTPRYLIKTRGQQVTLSCSPISGHRSVSWYQQTPGQGLQFLFEYFSETQRNKGNFPGRFSGRQFSNSRSEMNVSTLELGDSALYLCASSPRDRDSTEAFFGQGTRLTVV.

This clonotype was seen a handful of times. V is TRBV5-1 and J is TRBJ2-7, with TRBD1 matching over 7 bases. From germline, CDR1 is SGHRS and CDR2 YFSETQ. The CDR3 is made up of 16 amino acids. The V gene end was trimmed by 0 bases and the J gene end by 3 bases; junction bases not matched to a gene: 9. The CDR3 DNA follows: TGCGCCAGCAGCTTGGCCGGGCTAGGGACAGACTACGAGCAGTACTTC. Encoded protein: CASSLAGLGTDYEQYF.

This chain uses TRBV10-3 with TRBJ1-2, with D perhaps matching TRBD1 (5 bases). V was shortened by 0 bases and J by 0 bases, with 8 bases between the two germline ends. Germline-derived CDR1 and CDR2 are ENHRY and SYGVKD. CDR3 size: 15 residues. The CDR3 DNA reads TGTGCCATCAGTGAGTCCCAGGGCACTAACTATGGCTACACCTTC. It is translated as CAISESQGTNYGYTF.

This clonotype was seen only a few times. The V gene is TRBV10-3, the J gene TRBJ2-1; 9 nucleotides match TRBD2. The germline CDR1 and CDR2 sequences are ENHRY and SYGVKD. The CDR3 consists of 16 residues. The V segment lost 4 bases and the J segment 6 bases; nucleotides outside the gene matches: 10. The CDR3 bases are TGTGCCATCAGTGGGGGCGAGCTAGCGGGGTTCAATGAGCAGTTCTTC. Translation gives CAISGGELAGFNEQFF.